A single sample is the source of the 9 T cell receptor beta chains below, sequenced in a study of blood T cell repertoires in COVID-19. Assay used: immunoSEQ multiplex PCR; TCRdb lists only in-frame clones, some missing. This table has around 140,000 clones, 65% to 85% appearing once. The material sequenced was peripheral blood. The receptors shown here come from a young man with COVID-19, enrolled during active disease.

Comments on this clone: At one of its ends the junction is not consistent with the germline gene, which may arise from a read error. V is TRBV7-3 and J is TRBJ2-5, with 11 bases that match TRBD2. CDR1 SGHTA and CDR2 FQGTGA come from the germline V gene. This CDR3 contains 13 residues. The CDR3 DNA reads TGTGCCAGCAGCTCCTTAGCGGGGGGGCCTAAGCACTTC. It translates to CASSSLAGGPKHF.

This clone was observed a handful of times. This chain links TRBV9 with TRBJ1-2, with 11 bases aligning to TRBD1. The V and J ends lost 4 bases and 8 bases, in that order; junction bases with no gene match: 10. The CDR3 extends over 15 amino acids. Germline V CDR1 and CDR2: SGDLS, YYNGEE. CDR3 loop: CASSHSGQGGQGYTF. CDR3 nucleotide sequence: TGTGCCAGCAGCCACTCGGGACAGGGGGGCCAAGGCTACACCTTC. The entire variable domain, with the rest obtained from reference TRBV9 and TRBJ1-2, is as follows: DSGVTQTPKHLITATGQRVTLRCSPRSGDLSVYWYQQSLDQGLQFLIQYYNGEERAKGNILERFSAQQFPDLHSELNLSSLELGDSALYFCASSHSGQGGQGYTFGSGTRLTVV.

This clone appeared a single time. The chain combines TRBV9 with TRBJ1-1; D perhaps matches TRBD1 (5 bases). V was trimmed by 0 bases and J by 4 bases, leaving 16 bases between them. Germline CDR1 reads SGDLS; CDR2 reads YYNGEE. The CDR3 length is 16 residues. CDR3 DNA sequence: TGTGCCAGCAGCGTAGATGGAAACCCGGGGGGCACTGAAGCTTTCTTT. This encodes CASSVDGNPGGTEAFF.

The rearrangement links TRBV3-1 (or the pseudogene TRBV3-2) to TRBJ1-2, with D possibly matching TRBD1 (5 bases). V lost 3 bases, J lost 8 bases, and 13 bases lay in between. There are 13 residues in the CDR3. Germline CDR1 LGHDT, CDR2 YNNKEL (reference sequence). The CDR3 DNA is TGTGCCAGCAGCCAGGGGGGTCCACTCGGCTACACCTTC. Residues: CASSQGGPLGYTF.

The chain has TRBV10-1 and TRBJ2-1; 8 positions match TRBD2. The CDR3 sequence is 14 residues long. CDR1 is WNHNN and CDR2 is SYGVQD in the germline V gene (reference sequence). Losses at the gene ends were 3 bases for V and 15 bases for J; bases not matched to a gene: 13. The CDR3 loop is CASSDPSPGLVGFF. The CDR3 region has the DNA TGCGCCAGCAGTGACCCTTCTCCGGGACTAGTTGGGTTCTTC.

The J gene is TRBJ1-2, the V gene TRBV14; maybe TRBD1 (5 bases). Trimming removed 6 bases from V and 6 bases from J, with 14 bases in between. This CDR3 contains 13 residues. From germline, CDR1 is SGHDN and CDR2 FVKESK. CDR3 DNA sequence: TGTGCCAGCAGGCCGCGGGGGGAGGATGGCTACACCTTC. Translating gives CASRPRGEDGYTF.

The chain combines TRBV7-2 with TRBJ2-1, with 12 bases aligning to TRBD2. The CDR3 sequence is 17 residues long. V was clipped by 5 bases and J by 0 bases; unmatched bases: 5. Germline CDR1 SGHTA, CDR2 FQGNSA. Here the CDR3 reads CASSTGLAGSSYNEQFF. For the CDR3, the DNA is TGTGCCAGCAGCACCGGACTAGCGGGGAGCTCCTACAATGAGCAGTTCTTC.

The V and J genes are TRBV13 and TRBJ1-1; D unclear. V gave up 4 bases and J gave up 1 base, with 10 bases separating them. The CDR3 totals 14 residues. From germline, CDR1 is PRHDT and CDR2 FYEKMQ (reference sequence). The CDR3 region has the DNA TGTGCCAGCAGCTCGAGGACTCCGAACACTGAAGCTTTCTTT. Amino acids: CASSSRTPNTEAFF.

The chain joins TRBV5-1 to TRBJ2-3, with 13 bases matching TRBD2. Per the germline V gene, CDR1 is SGHRS and CDR2 is YFSETQ. The CDR3 spans 16 residues. Trimming cost V 4 bases and J 4 bases; bases outside gene matches: 6. The CDR3, as DNA: TGCGCCAGCAGCCGTGAACTAGCGGGAGGGGCAGATACGCAGTATTTT. Residues: CASSRELAGGADTQYF. Full variable domain (outside the CDR3, taken from reference TRBV5-1 and TRBJ2-3): KAGVTQTPRYLIKTRGQQVTLSCSPISGHRSVSWYQQTPGQGLQFLFEYFSETQRNKGNFPGRFSGRQFSNSRSEMNVSTLELGDSALYLCASSRELAGGADTQYFGPGTRLTVL.